The next 6 T cell receptor beta chains were all read from a single sample in a study of type 1 regulatory T cells. TCRdb called the reads again in MiXCR, with one record for every CDR3 protein. Here the sample spans about 71,000 distinct CDR3 sequences, roughly 20% being singletons. For these TCRs, the target antigens are not known. Study conclusions and caveats: Compared with non-Tr1 cells, Tr1 cells showed a narrower TCR repertoire.

The specimen was cultured type 1 regulatory T (Tr1) cells, either the whole culture or a sorted fraction (not recorded which). The receptor source for this set is a human donor in good health.

The CDR3 reads CASSLTTGGDYGYTF. CDR3 sequence (DNA): TGTGCCAGCAGCTTAACAACAGGGGGAGACTATGGCTACACCTTC. This chain joins TRBV11-1 and TRBJ1-2; 8 bases match TRBD1. The CDR3 runs to 15 residues. CDR1 is SGHAT, CDR2 FQDESV, per germline (reference sequence). V shed 2 bases and J 3 bases; nucleotides not matched to a gene: 5.

The table lists this clonotype with a few counts. The chain joins TRBV29-1 to TRBJ2-5; 10 nucleotides match TRBD2. Germline V gene data show CDR1 as SQVTM and CDR2 as ANQGSEA. The CDR3 loop spans 15 amino acids. After removal of 7 bases from V and 7 bases from J, the junction contained 15 bases not matched to a gene. The DNA of the CDR3 is TGCAGCGCCGGCCGGCGACTAGCGGGTGAAGGGACCCAGTACTTC. Protein sequence: CSAGRRLAGEGTQYF.

The CDR3 nucleotides are TGTGCCAGCGGGCGAATAGGGACAGGGCCTGAAGCTTTCTTT. It translates to CASGRIGTGPEAFF. This rearrangement joins TRBV6-1 to TRBJ1-1; 9 bases map to TRBD1. Germline loops: CDR1 MNHNS, CDR2 SASEGT. V was clipped by 8 bases and J by 6 bases; unmatched bases: 10. The CDR3 totals 14 residues.

This clonotype was seen more than once but under ten times. The chain joins TRBV18 to TRBJ2-3, with D possibly TRBD1 on 6 matching bases. The CDR3 is 15 amino acids. CDR1 KGHSH and CDR2 LQKENI come from the germline V gene. Trimming cost V 3 bases and J 0 bases, with 10 bases left between them. CDR3 amino acids: CASSPRGVSTDTQYF. DNA for the CDR3: TGTGCCAGCTCACCCAGGGGCGTTAGCACAGATACGCAGTATTTT. Combining the CDR3 with reference TRBV18 and TRBJ2-3 gives the whole variable domain NAGVMQNPRHLVRRRGQEARLRCSPMKGHSHVYWYRQLPEEGLKFMVYLQKENIIDESGMPKERFSAEFPKEGPSILRIQQVVRGDSAAYFCASSPRGVSTDTQYFGPGTRLTVL.

This chain connects TRBV7-3 to TRBJ2-1, with D possibly matching TRBD2 (5 bases). This CDR3 spans 15 amino acids. V shed 5 bases and J shed 8 bases, with 19 bases lying between them. In germline, CDR1 is SGHTA, CDR2 FQGTGA. The CDR3 sequence: CASSSSGREWDEQFF. For the CDR3, the DNA is TGTGCCAGCAGCAGTAGTGGAAGGGAGTGGGATGAGCAGTTCTTC. Full variable domain (rest looked up from reference TRBV7-3 and TRBJ2-1): GAGVSQTPSNKVTEKGKYVELRCDPISGHTALYWYRQSLGQGPEFLIYFQGTGAADDSGLPNDRFFAVRPEGSVSTLKIQRTERGDSAVYLCASSSSGREWDEQFFGPGTRLTVL.

This clonotype showed up just a few times. The rearrangement links TRBV7-6 to TRBJ2-3, with a possible D match to TRBD1 (5 bases). Germline CDR1 reads SGHVS; CDR2 reads FNYEAQ. V gave up 1 base and J gave up 6 bases, with 17 bases separating them. The CDR3 runs 16 residues. This CDR3 reads CASSLGWQGAVDTQYF. Here the CDR3 DNA reads TGTGCCAGCAGCTTAGGTTGGCAGGGTGCTGTTGATACGCAGTATTTT.